The 15 T cell receptor beta chains below all came from one sample that was sequenced in a study of blood T cell repertoires in COVID-19. Clones were sequenced by immunoSEQ multiplex PCR, and TCRdb holds only the in-frame ones, with some missing. The sample lists roughly 30,000 clones, approximately 84% seen once, with 16% in the top ten. The sample taken for sequencing was peripheral blood. The source is a woman aged 55-70 years with acute or convalescent COVID-19.

This CDR3 reads CAWRNRLAGSTDTQYF. CDR3 sequence (DNA): TGTGCCTGGAGGAATAGACTAGCGGGGAGCACAGATACGCAGTATTTT. The rearrangement uses TRBV30 and TRBJ2-3; 11 nucleotides match TRBD2. Germline V CDR1 and CDR2: GTSNPN, SVGIG (reference sequence). The CDR3 loop spans 16 amino acids. Trimming removed 3 bases from V and 0 bases from J; junction bases left unmatched: 5.

V is TRBV20-1 and J is TRBJ1-2; 9 nucleotides align to TRBD1. V was clipped by 3 bases and J by 8 bases; unmatched bases: 10. The CDR3 is 14 amino acids. CDR1 and CDR2 from the germline V gene are DFQATT and SNEGSKA (reference sequence). CDR3 protein: CSASKQGALGGYTF. The CDR3 nucleotides read TGCAGTGCTAGTAAACAGGGGGCGCTAGGGGGCTACACCTTC.

V and J are TRBV28 and TRBJ1-2; D not resolved. Per the germline V gene, CDR1 is MDHEN and CDR2 is SYDVKM. Trimming took 2 bases from V and 5 from J, leaving 6 bases between them. This CDR3 spans 12 amino acids. The CDR3 sequence is CASSLNRYGYTF. CDR3 sequence (DNA): TGTGCCAGCAGTTTAAACAGATATGGCTACACCTTC.

This chain uses TRBV6-1 with TRBJ1-5, with 7 bases aligning to TRBD1. Germline V gives CDR1 MNHNS, CDR2 SASEGT. The CDR3 has 15 residues. Trimming removed 3 bases from V and 3 bases from J; junction bases left unmatched: 5. The CDR3 is CASSERTGNNQPQHF. As DNA, the CDR3 is TGTGCCAGCAGTGAGCGGACAGGAAACAATCAGCCCCAGCATTTT.

The chain combines TRBV2 with TRBJ1-2, with 7 bases matching TRBD1. Germline V CDR1 and CDR2: SNHLY, FYNNEI. After removal of 7 bases from V and 10 bases from J, the junction contained 6 bases not matched to a gene. This CDR3 has 11 amino acids. The CDR3 sequence is CASILGQDYTF. The CDR3 region has the DNA TGTGCCAGCATACTCGGACAGGACTACACCTTC.

The rearrangement joins TRBV3-1 (or the pseudogene TRBV3-2) to TRBJ1-4, with 8 bases fitting TRBD1. This CDR3 spans 16 amino acids. Germline loops: CDR1 LGHDT, CDR2 YNNKEL (reference sequence). V trimming: 1 base; J trimming: 7 bases; junction bases outside the gene matches: 8. Here the CDR3 reads CASSQASHRGSEKLFF. The CDR3 region has the DNA TGTGCCAGCAGCCAAGCGTCTCACAGGGGGAGTGAAAAACTGTTTTTT.

The chain employs TRBV11-2 and TRBJ2-5; tentative D call: TRBD1 (6 bases). CDR3 length equals 15 residues. Trimming cost V 4 bases and J 2 bases, with 14 bases left between them. Germline V gene data show CDR1 as SGHAT and CDR2 as FQNNGV. The CDR3 region has the DNA TGTGCCAGCAGCTGGGGGCCGGGACGTCAAGAGACCCAGTACTTC. This sequence encodes CASSWGPGRQETQYF.

The V call is TRBV19, the J call TRBJ2-7; 10 positions match TRBD1. Germline V gene lookup returns CDR1 LNHDA and CDR2 SQIVND (reference sequence). The CDR3 has 14 amino acids. The V and J ends lost 6 bases and 6 bases, in that order; junction bases with no gene match: 8. The CDR3 DNA follows: TGTGCCAGTAGGCCCCTTTGGACAGGGGGCGAGCAGTACTTC. This sequence encodes CASRPLWTGGEQYF.

The chain uses TRBV30 and TRBJ2-5, with a possible D match to TRBD2 (5 bases). Trimming shortened V by 4 bases and J by 7 bases, and 10 bases separated the two germline ends. CDR3 size: 11 residues. Germline loops: CDR1 GTSNPN, CDR2 SVGIG (reference sequence). CDR3 protein: CAWKSAGTQYF. The DNA of the CDR3 is TGTGCCTGGAAGTCGGCGGGGACCCAGTACTTC. Filled out from reference TRBV30 and TRBJ2-5, the complete variable domain reads SQTIHQWPATLVQPVGSPLSLECTVEGTSNPNLYWYRQAAGRGLQLLFYSVGIGQISSEVPQNLSASRPQDRQFILSSKKLLLSDSGFYLCAWKSAGTQYFGPGTRLLVL.

V and J are TRBV5-1 and TRBJ1-6; perhaps TRBD1 as D (5 bases). The CDR3 extends over 17 amino acids. Germline CDR1 reads SGHRS; CDR2 reads YFSETQ. The V gene lost 4 bases and the J gene lost 7 bases, with 21 bases spanning the gap. This CDR3 is CASSPGPGRERNSPLHF. The DNA of the CDR3 is TGCGCCAGCAGCCCCGGGCCGGGCAGGGAAAGGAATTCACCCCTCCACTTT.

The rearrangement links TRBV6-5 to TRBJ1-5; tentatively, D is TRBD1 (6 bases). Germline CDR1 MNHEY, CDR2 SVGAGI. V lost 11 bases and J lost 4, with 21 bases in between. The CDR3 is made up of 15 amino acids. CDR3: CAAGPSGTSNQPQHF. In nucleotides, the CDR3 is TGTGCCGCCGGTCCTTCCGGGACATCGAATCAGCCCCAGCATTTT.

This clone was picked up one time. V is TRBV9 and J is TRBJ2-3; 7 bases fit TRBD1. The germline V gene encodes CDR1 SGDLS and CDR2 YYNGEE. This CDR3 has 15 amino acids. After removal of 1 base from V and 1 base from J, the junction contained 3 bases not matched to a gene. CDR3 sequence: CASSVRGPGTDTQYF. CDR3 DNA: TGTGCCAGCAGCGTAAGGGGGCCGGGCACAGATACGCAGTATTTT.

This clone showed up just a few times. The chain uses TRBV6-5 and TRBJ1-2; maybe TRBD1 (6 bases). The CDR3 totals 16 residues. Germline CDR1 reads MNHEY; CDR2 reads SVGAGI. V lost 7 bases to trimming and J lost 0 bases, with 18 bases between them. In DNA form, the CDR3 reads TGTGCCAGCACCTACTCGGGGGCCGGATCTAACTATGGCTACACCTTC. Protein sequence: CASTYSGAGSNYGYTF.

The chain combines TRBV11-2 with TRBJ2-1; maybe TRBD1 (6 bases). Germline CDR1 SGHAT, CDR2 FQNNGV. This CDR3 comprises 18 residues. V gave up 0 bases and J gave up 9 bases, with 24 bases separating them. This chain's CDR3 is CASSLDGLVWGPPTEQFF. The CDR3 coding sequence is TGTGCCAGCAGCTTAGACGGCCTAGTGTGGGGGCCTCCCACTGAGCAGTTCTTC.

The J gene is TRBJ1-1, the V gene TRBV12-5; no clear D. Germline V lookup: CDR1 LGHNT, CDR2 FRNRAP. V was trimmed by 1 base and J by 5 bases, leaving 8 bases between them. The CDR3 totals 13 residues. DNA of the CDR3: TGTGCTAGTGGTTTGGCTAGGGAGACTGAAGCTTTCTTT. Protein sequence: CASGLARETEAFF.